These 7 T cell receptor beta chains were sequenced from one sample in a study of T-cell memory formation after mild COVID-19. From the 5' RACE reads, TCRdb called clonotypes with MiXCR, one entry per CDR3 protein. The data contain nearly 350,000 distinct CDR3 sequences, under 15% of them singletons. The source material was PBMCs or a T cell subset sorted from them (not recorded which). These receptors were obtained from a man aged 18 to 35 who had mild COVID-19 (a few samples of this study predate the infection). Cell type and time point are not known.

This clonotype was observed a handful of times. CDR3 protein: CSVETNTEAFF. DNA for the CDR3: TGCAGCGTTGAAACTAACACTGAAGCTTTCTTT. The rearrangement joins TRBV29-1 to TRBJ1-1, with D uncertain. Trimming took off 2 bases at V and 2 bases at J, with 3 bases between the two ends. Germline CDR1 SQVTM, CDR2 ANQGSEA. This CDR3 is 11 amino acids long.

This clonotype was found a few times. V and J are TRBV2 and TRBJ2-7; D may be TRBD2 (7 bases). Germline loops: CDR1 SNHLY, CDR2 FYNNEI. Trimming removed 5 bases at V and 1 base at J, with 12 bases between. The CDR3 has 14 amino acids. CDR3 sequence (DNA): TGTGCCAGCAGTACACAGGGAGGGTCCTACGAGCAGTACGTC. Protein product: CASSTQGGSYEQYV.

This clonotype has more than one count but fewer than ten. The gene calls are TRBV7-9 and TRBJ1-3; a weak D match, TRBD1 (6 bases). This CDR3 comprises 18 residues. Germline lookup yields CDR1 SEHNR and CDR2 FQNEAQ (reference sequence). V was trimmed by 5 bases and J by 3 bases, leaving 23 bases between them. CDR3 region: CASSIYRDNSFVGNTIYF. The DNA of the CDR3 is TGTGCCAGCAGCATATACCGGGACAATTCCTTCGTTGGAAACACCATATATTTT.

This clonotype has only a few counts. The genes are TRBV4-1 and TRBJ2-1; 8 nucleotides match TRBD2. Per the germline V gene, CDR1 is MGHRA and CDR2 is YSYEKL. The ends lost 8 bases at V and 6 bases at J; junction bases unmatched: 3. The CDR3 consists of 12 residues. The CDR3 DNA is TGCGCCAGCCACGGGGGGGCCAATGAGCAGTTCTTC. It encodes CASHGGANEQFF.

This chain links TRBV29-1 with TRBJ2-5; no firm D call. The CDR3 length is 16 residues. With 4 bases removed from V and 0 bases from J, the gap between germline ends came to 18 bases. Germline CDR1 and CDR2: SQVTM and ANQGSEA. The DNA of the CDR3 is TGCAGCGTTGCCTTTACATTTAGCAGGAACCAAGAGACCCAGTACTTC. Translated, it gives CSVAFTFSRNQETQYF.

The chain carries TRBV4-3 and TRBJ2-1, with TRBD1 matching 12 bases. Trimming took 2 bases from V and 8 from J; bases not matched to a gene: 7. CDR3 length equals 16 residues. Germline loops: CDR1 LGHNA, CDR2 YSLEER. This CDR3 is CASSQMSGQGADEQFF. The CDR3 coding sequence is TGCGCCAGCAGCCAAATGTCGGGACAGGGGGCCGATGAGCAGTTCTTC.

The chain is built from TRBV6-2 or TRBV6-3 and TRBJ1-5; 7 nucleotides align to TRBD1. This CDR3 is built from 13 residues. Germline trimming cut 7 bases from V and 9 bases from J; bases unmatched to any gene: 9. The germline CDR1 and CDR2 sequences are MNHEY and SVGEGT. The CDR3 region has the DNA TGTGCCAGCAAACAGGGGACTACTTCGCCCCAGCATTTT. Protein sequence: CASKQGTTSPQHF.